The present TCR beta chain was sequenced within a study of radiation and T cells in renal cell carcinoma. Sequencing used immunoSEQ multiplex PCR; TCRdb keeps in-frame clones, though not all of them. Of approximately 79,000 clones listed, over 80% are singletons. This clone appeared a single time. The time point denotes: blood 2 weeks post-SBRT. Regarding treatment: 15 Gy SBRT to primary tumor, nephrectomy 4 weeks later. After SBRT, blood was collected at 2 and 4 weeks, plus baseline. The CDR3 contains 13 residues. Germline V gene data show CDR1 as SGHAT and CDR2 as FQNNGV. V lost 1 base, J lost 2 bases, and 2 bases lay in between.

This chain links TRBV11-2 with TRBJ2-2; D is unclear. This specimen consisted of blood, obtained from a patient whose treatment included radiotherapy and nephrectomy. The TCR was taken from a man aged 55-75 years with renal cell carcinoma. This chain's CDR3 is CASSLVNTGELFF. The CDR3 nucleotides are TGTGCCAGCAGCTTAGTTAACACCGGGGAGCTGTTTTTT. The variable domain in full, completed from reference TRBV11-2 and TRBJ2-2, reads EAGVAQSPRYKIIEKRQSVAFWCNPISGHATLYWYQQILGQGPKLLIQFQNNGVVDDSQLPKDRFSAERLKGVDSTLKIQPAKLEDSAVYLCASSLVNTGELFFGEGSRLTVL.